This TCR beta chain was sequenced during a study of blood T cell repertoires in COVID-19. On the study more broadly: Whether acute or convalescent, the COVID-19 samples came from the United States, Italy and Spain.

This clone came up once. CDR3 length: 16 amino acids. Germline CDR1 reads SGDLS; CDR2 reads YYNGEE. V lost 4 bases, J lost 10 bases, and 16 bases stayed unmatched. Here immunoSEQ multiplex PCR was the method, and the copy in TCRdb shows in-frame clones only, minus some. The data hold fewer than 300,000 clones, with 83% observed a single time. Sequences were obtained from peripheral blood. The receptor comes from a woman aged 45-59 years who had recovered from COVID-19. The chain couples TRBV9 to TRBJ2-1, with 8 bases fitting TRBD1. The CDR3 nucleotides are TGTGCCAGCAGCCCGAACCCAGGGGGCTCGAGCGGGGAGCAGTTCTTC. Encoded protein: CASSPNPGGSSGEQFF.